One sample yielded the 11 T cell receptor beta chains listed below, sequenced in a study of T cells in Graves' hyperthyroidism and ophthalmopathy. Regions amplified from RNA transcripts were the TCR beta CDR3 regions. The HTBI set primed first-round TCR CDR3 RT-PCR. TCRdb itself ran the multiplex PCR reads through MiXCR, one entry per CDR3 protein. The profile covers about 410,000 distinct CDR3 sequences, with roughly 15% appearing a single time and around a fifth taken by the ten largest. Sequencing used blood. The receptor set was obtained from a woman in her 30s with Graves' ophthalmopathy.

The table lists this clonotype with many counts. The chain employs TRBV3-1 and TRBJ2-1, with 7 bases that match TRBD1. V was clipped by 5 bases and J by 2 bases; unmatched bases: 3. The CDR3 has 14 amino acids. CDR1 LGHDT and CDR2 YNNKEL come from the germline V gene (reference sequence). This CDR3 is CASSIGTAYNEQFF. The CDR3 DNA reads as TGTGCCAGCAGCATCGGGACAGCCTACAATGAGCAGTTCTTC.

There are many counts of this clonotype. V and J are TRBV27 and TRBJ1-6, with 10 bases aligning to TRBD1. Germline CDR1 reads MNHEY; CDR2 reads SMNVEV (reference sequence). The CDR3 has 15 residues. Losses at the gene ends were 6 bases for V and 11 bases for J; bases not matched to a gene: 10. The CDR3 region has the DNA TGTGCCAGCAGGACTCCGGGACAGGGGTATGCACCCCTCCACTTT. Amino acid sequence: CASRTPGQGYAPLHF.

This clonotype has ten or more counts. The J gene is TRBJ2-7, the V gene TRBV6-1; 7 positions agree with TRBD1. The CDR3 consists of 15 residues. CDR1 is MNHNS and CDR2 is SASEGT in the germline V gene. Trimming took 1 base from V and 3 from J; bases not matched to a gene: 6. The CDR3 DNA is TGTGCCAGCAGTGAAGACAGGGGCTTCCACTACGAGCAGTACTTC. Residues: CASSEDRGFHYEQYF.

This clonotype was counted ten times or more. This rearrangement joins TRBV27 to TRBJ2-7; D remains ambiguous. Per the germline V gene, CDR1 is MNHEY and CDR2 is SMNVEV (reference sequence). Deletions cut 7 bases from V and 7 bases from J, with 20 bases between. The CDR3 length is 14 residues. The CDR3 DNA is TGTGCCAGCAACCTCCGTCCGGGTTCAGGTGAGCAGTACTTC. Its protein product is CASNLRPGSGEQYF.

The chain has TRBV30 and TRBJ2-3, with 9 bases fitting TRBD2. CDR3 length equals 15 residues. J gave up 1 base and V 5 bases, and 7 bases lay outside the gene matches. From germline, CDR1 is GTSNPN and CDR2 SVGIG (reference sequence). CDR3 coding DNA: TGTGCCTGGTTCTCGCGGGGGGGCGGCACAGATACGCAGTATTTT. Translation: CAWFSRGGGTDTQYF. Full variable domain (missing parts from reference TRBV30 and TRBJ2-3): SQTIHQWPATLVQPVGSPLSLECTVEGTSNPNLYWYRQAAGRGLQLLFYSVGIGQISSEVPQNLSASRPQDRQFILSSKKLLLSDSGFYLCAWFSRGGGTDTQYFGPGTRLTVL.

There are many counts of this clonotype. This chain links TRBV29-1 with TRBJ2-3, with 8 nucleotides matching TRBD2. CDR1 and CDR2 (germline): SQVTM, ANQGSEA. V shed 2 bases and J 4 bases; nucleotides not matched to a gene: 2. The CDR3 loop spans 13 amino acids. CDR3 loop: CSVEPGRADTQYF. CDR3 DNA sequence: TGCAGCGTTGAACCCGGGAGGGCAGATACGCAGTATTTT.

This clonotype showed up many times. The rearrangement joins TRBV2 to TRBJ2-5, with D unresolved. This CDR3 is 11 amino acids long. V was pared by 5 bases and J by 5 bases, with 6 bases between. From germline, CDR1 is SNHLY and CDR2 FYNNEI. CDR3 in amino acids: CASSKVETQYF. Written as DNA, the CDR3 is TGTGCCAGCAGTAAGGTGGAGACCCAGTACTTC.

This clonotype was detected many times. This rearrangement joins TRBV13 to TRBJ1-4; D remains unclear. In germline, CDR1 is PRHDT, CDR2 FYEKMQ (reference sequence). CDR3 length: 13 amino acids. Trimming pared 2 bases from V and 5 bases from J, leaving 6 bases between. The CDR3 region has the DNA TGTGCCAGCAGCTTACTCGAAAATGAAAAACTGTTTTTT. Translation gives CASSLLENEKLFF.

This clonotype has at least ten counts. The rearrangement uses TRBV3-1 and TRBJ2-1; D is possibly TRBD1 (6 bases). The CDR3 spans 16 residues. The ends were cut back, 1 base at V and 7 bases at J, with 17 bases in the middle. The germline CDR1 and CDR2 sequences are LGHDT and YNNKEL (reference sequence). The CDR3 here is CASSQGGRGWGNEQFF. The CDR3 nucleotides are TGTGCCAGCAGCCAAGGTGGCAGGGGATGGGGTAATGAGCAGTTCTTC.

The chain combines TRBV30 with TRBJ1-6; 8 bases agree with TRBD1. This CDR3 has 11 residues. The V gene's germline CDR1 is GTSNPN and CDR2 SVGIG (reference sequence). The junction had 1 base not matched to a gene; V was cut back by 5 bases and J by 10 bases. The CDR3 reads CAWRTGSPLHF. CDR3 coding DNA: TGTGCCTGGCGGACAGGGTCACCCCTCCACTTT.

This clonotype was found many times. This chain joins TRBV6-1 and TRBJ1-2; TRBD1 agrees at 10 bases. Germline CDR1 MNHNS, CDR2 SASEGT. This CDR3 region has 17 residues. After removal of 2 bases from V and 8 bases from J, the junction contained 14 bases not matched to a gene. CDR3 protein: CASSERGQGYESRGYTF. CDR3 sequence (DNA): TGTGCCAGCAGTGAAAGGGGACAGGGGTATGAGTCGAGAGGCTACACCTTC.